Below, 30 T cell receptor beta chains from the same sample are listed, as sequenced in a study of cytomegalovirus exposure and HLA in healthy donors. Amplification used 60 Vbeta primers and 13 Jbeta primers. Here immunoSEQ multiplex PCR was the method, and the copy in TCRdb shows in-frame clones only, minus some. The table has fewer than 250,000 clones, approximately 78% seen once. Source material: PBMCs. The receptors were sampled from a woman aged 30 to 39 in good health and CMV-seropositive.

The chain carries TRBV28 and TRBJ2-7; TRBD2 might be the D (6 bases). Between the trimmed V and J ends, which lost 7 bases and 3 bases, there was a span of 16 bases. The CDR3 is 14 amino acids. Germline V CDR1 and CDR2: MDHEN, SYDVKM. The chain's CDR3 is CASTPRDLCYEQYF. The CDR3 region has the DNA TGTGCCAGCACCCCGAGGGACTTGTGCTACGAGCAGTACTTC.

The V call is TRBV11-2, the J call TRBJ2-2, with a weak D call TRBD2 (5 bases). This CDR3 region has 14 residues. V was trimmed by 3 bases and J by 4 bases, leaving 9 bases between them. Germline assignment: CDR1 SGHAT and CDR2 FQNNGV. In DNA, the CDR3 is TGTGCCAGCAGCTTGGAGGTCCGCACCGGGGAGCTGTTTTTT. Amino acids: CASSLEVRTGELFF.

This chain uses TRBV7-9 with TRBJ1-2; no clear D gene. The CDR3 contains 15 residues. Germline CDR1 is SEHNR and CDR2 is FQNEAQ (reference sequence). Trimming pared 7 bases from V and 8 bases from J, leaving 23 bases between. The CDR3 protein is CASTKPEAPLQGYTF. The DNA of the CDR3 is TGTGCCAGCACCAAACCGGAGGCGCCTCTCCAGGGCTACACCTTC.

The V and J genes are TRBV29-1 and TRBJ2-5; 10 bases align to TRBD1. The germline V gene has CDR1 SQVTM and CDR2 ANQGSEA. J lost 6 bases, V lost 5 bases, and 12 bases had no gene match. The CDR3 is 15 residues long. CDR3 in amino acids: CSVTQRDRGLKTQYF. CDR3 coding DNA: TGCAGCGTTACGCAACGGGACAGGGGTTTGAAGACCCAGTACTTC.

The gene calls are TRBV7-9 and TRBJ2-7, with D perhaps TRBD2 (5 bases). The CDR3 is 12 amino acids. Germline V CDR1 and CDR2: SEHNR, FQNEAQ (reference sequence). V gave up 8 bases and J gave up 1 base, with 9 bases separating them. The CDR3 DNA is TGTGCCAGCGGGCGGGTTTCCTACGAGCAGTACTTC. Amino acid sequence: CASGRVSYEQYF.

The chain combines TRBV20-1 with TRBJ1-2; D gene ambiguous. Germline V gene data show CDR1 as DFQATT and CDR2 as SNEGSKA (reference sequence). The V gene lost 3 bases and the J gene lost 8 bases, with 10 bases spanning the gap. CDR3 length: 11 amino acids. CDR3 nucleotides: TGCAGTGCTAGCGGTTCTCGAGGCTACACCTTC. Amino acids: CSASGSRGYTF.

The chain couples TRBV5-6 to TRBJ1-2; 8 nucleotides align to TRBD1. The CDR3 runs 13 residues. Trimming removed 2 bases from V and 6 bases from J; junction bases left unmatched: 3. The germline CDR1 and CDR2 sequences are SGHDT and YYEEEE. The CDR3 DNA reads TGTGCCAGCAGCTTATCAGGGGGCGATGGCTACACCTTC. Its protein is CASSLSGGDGYTF.

The chain carries TRBV28 and TRBJ2-5, with D possibly being TRBD2 (6 bases). The CDR3 has 18 residues. Germline CDR1 and CDR2: MDHEN and SYDVKM. The V and J ends lost 3 bases and 7 bases respectively, with 27 bases between them. In DNA, the CDR3 is TGTGCCAGCAGTTTGGTGGGCGGAACCCTTTCACGGCGGGGGACCCAGTACTTC. Encoded protein: CASSLVGGTLSRRGTQYF. The full variable domain, rest sourced from reference TRBV28 and TRBJ2-5, is DVKVTQSSRYLVKRTGEKVFLECVQDMDHENMFWYRQDPGLGLRLIYFSYDVKMKEKGDIPEGYSVSREKKERFSLILESASTNQTSMYLCASSLVGGTLSRRGTQYFGPGTRLLVL.

V gene TRBV19 combines with J gene TRBJ1-5; 7 bases match TRBD1. Germline CDR1 is LNHDA and CDR2 is SQIVND (reference sequence). V dropped 1 base and J dropped 7; count of bases not matched to a gene: 7. The CDR3 runs 15 residues. CDR3 nucleotides: TGTGCCAGTAGTATAGGGAGGGGGCGCGAACAGCCCCAGCATTTT. This gives the protein CASSIGRGREQPQHF.

This chain connects TRBV7-8 to TRBJ1-5; no definite D call. V lost 4 bases, J lost 4 bases, and 20 bases lay in between. This CDR3 region has 17 residues. Germline V CDR1 and CDR2: SGHVS, FQNEAQ. The CDR3 loop reads CASSSSRGPLFNQPQHF. CDR3 coding DNA: TGTGCCAGCAGCTCCTCAAGAGGGCCCCTCTTTAATCAGCCCCAGCATTTT. Full variable domain (missing parts from reference TRBV7-8 and TRBJ1-5): GAGVSQSPRYKVAKRGQDVALRCDPISGHVSLFWYQQALGQGPEFLTYFQNEAQLDKSGLPSDRFFAERPEGSVSTLKIQRTQQEDSAVYLCASSSSRGPLFNQPQHFGDGTRLSIL.

This clone was found once. The gene calls are TRBV29-1 and TRBJ2-1; 7 nucleotides agree with TRBD2. Germline CDR1 reads SQVTM; CDR2 reads ANQGSEA. CDR3 length equals 15 residues. The junction had 13 bases not matched to a gene; V was cut back by 3 bases and J by 8 bases. The chain's CDR3 is CSVEGLSGIGDEQFF. CDR3 nucleotide sequence: TGCAGCGTTGAGGGACTAAGCGGGATAGGGGATGAGCAGTTCTTC.

The V gene is TRBV25-1, the J gene TRBJ1-2, with 9 positions matching TRBD1. Germline V gene lookup returns CDR1 MGHDK and CDR2 SYGVNS. The junction had 12 bases not matched to a gene; V was cut back by 6 bases and J by 4 bases. The CDR3 has 16 residues. The CDR3 loop is CASSTLEQGARYGYTF. The CDR3 DNA reads as TGTGCCAGCAGCACCCTCGAACAGGGGGCCCGCTATGGCTACACCTTC.

The genes are TRBV4-1 and TRBJ2-2; D may be TRBD1 (5 bases). The germline V gene encodes CDR1 MGHRA and CDR2 YSYEKL. The CDR3 sequence is 15 residues long. Trimming stripped 11 bases from V and 6 bases from J, with 22 bases between. DNA of the CDR3: TGCGCCGCCTCGTCCAGGGATTTAGGGGCCGGGGAGCTGTTTTTT. Translating it yields CAASSRDLGAGELFF.

V is TRBV15 and J is TRBJ2-2; D is possibly TRBD1 (6 bases). CDR1 is LNHNV, CDR2 YYDKDF, per germline (reference sequence). Trimming took 0 bases from V and 3 from J, leaving 17 bases between them. The CDR3 runs to 18 residues. This CDR3 reads CATSRDPRQGWDTGELFF. CDR3 in DNA: TGTGCCACCAGCAGAGATCCGAGGCAGGGGTGGGACACCGGGGAGCTGTTTTTT. Based on the CDR3 plus reference TRBV15 and TRBJ2-2, the full variable domain is DAMVIQNPRYQVTQFGKPVTLSCSQTLNHNVMYWYQQKSSQAPKLLFHYYDKDFNNEADTPDNFQSRRPNTSFCFLDIRSPGLGDTAMYLCATSRDPRQGWDTGELFFGEGSRLTVL.

The V call is TRBV7-9, the J call TRBJ2-1; TRBD2 is a possible D gene (6 bases). The germline CDR1 and CDR2 sequences are SEHNR and FQNEAQ (reference sequence). V lost 0 bases, J lost 0 bases, and 18 bases lay in between. This CDR3 is built from 19 residues. This CDR3 is CASSLASEWRGSSYNEQFF. The DNA of the CDR3 is TGTGCCAGCAGCTTAGCGTCAGAGTGGCGGGGAAGCTCCTACAATGAGCAGTTCTTC.

The chain uses TRBV7-2 and TRBJ1-1; 8 nucleotides line up with TRBD1. The CDR3 sequence is 16 residues long. Germline loops: CDR1 SGHTA, CDR2 FQGNSA. The J segment lost 3 bases and the V segment lost 5 bases, leaving 11 bases of the junction unmatched. This CDR3 reads CASSPRQGRLDTEAFF. Written as DNA, the CDR3 is TGTGCCAGCAGCCCGAGACAGGGGAGGTTGGACACTGAAGCTTTCTTT.

V and J are TRBV9 and TRBJ2-7; D not resolved. This CDR3 has 14 amino acids. Germline loops: CDR1 SGDLS, CDR2 YYNGEE. Trimming left V 1 base short and J 3 bases short, with 11 bases between. CDR3 sequence: CASSVRVESYEQYF. The CDR3 DNA sequence: TGTGCCAGCAGCGTACGGGTAGAGAGCTACGAGCAGTACTTC.

The table lists this clone with a few counts. The rearrangement uses TRBV18 and TRBJ1-6, with 10 positions matching TRBD1. The CDR3 spans 15 residues. From germline, CDR1 is KGHSH and CDR2 LQKENI. V was clipped by 4 bases and J by 7 bases; unmatched bases: 4. The CDR3 region is CASSLDRGQNSPLHF. In nucleotides, the CDR3 is TGTGCCAGCTCACTCGACAGGGGGCAGAATTCACCCCTCCACTTT.

This sequence joins TRBV6-1 and TRBJ2-7, with 7 bases that match TRBD1. CDR1 and CDR2 from the germline V gene are MNHNS and SASEGT. With 7 bases clipped from V and 0 bases from J, the junction kept 9 bases outside the gene matches. The CDR3 has 15 amino acids. CDR3 protein: CASTPLWDSSYEQYF. CDR3 sequence (DNA): TGTGCCAGCACTCCGCTTTGGGACAGCTCCTACGAGCAGTACTTC.

The chain uses TRBV9 and TRBJ1-1, with no clear D. The CDR3 runs to 12 residues. Germline CDR1 reads SGDLS; CDR2 reads YYNGEE. V lost 4 bases to trimming and J lost 7 bases, with 11 bases between them. CDR3 bases: TGTGCCAGCAGCTCAATATCGGGTGAAGCTTTCTTT. It yields the protein CASSSISGEAFF.

V gene TRBV5-4 combines with J gene TRBJ1-2, with D unclear. The V gene lost 7 bases and the J gene lost 4 bases, with 26 bases spanning the gap. Germline-derived CDR1 and CDR2 are SGHNT and YYREEE (reference sequence). The CDR3 covers 17 residues. The CDR3 loop reads CASVQGGPIEPFYGYTF. CDR3 bases: TGTGCCAGCGTCCAAGGAGGGCCCATAGAGCCCTTCTATGGCTACACCTTC.

The chain is built from TRBV4-1 and TRBJ2-6; TRBD2 matches at 11 bases. The CDR3 is 19 amino acids. Germline CDR1 is MGHRA and CDR2 is YSYEKL. The trim removed 0 bases at V and 4 bases at J, leaving 8 bases unmatched. CDR3 in DNA: TGCGCCAGCAGCCAAGATGGGCCTAGCGGGGGGATAGGGGCCAACGTCCTGACTTTC. Protein product: CASSQDGPSGGIGANVLTF.

The gene calls are TRBV5-6 and TRBJ1-1; TRBD1 matches at 8 bases. V shed 1 base, J shed 14 bases, and the junction held 7 bases outside the gene matches. The CDR3 is 12 residues long. From germline, CDR1 is SGHDT and CDR2 YYEEEE. The CDR3 here is CASSLYGQGYFF. In nucleotides, the CDR3 is TGTGCCAGCAGCTTGTACGGACAGGGCTACTTCTTT.

The chain uses TRBV15 and TRBJ1-4; tentative D call: TRBD1 (5 bases). The CDR3 is made up of 15 amino acids. Per the germline V gene, CDR1 is LNHNV and CDR2 is YYDKDF (reference sequence). Trimming pared 4 bases from V and 7 bases from J, leaving 16 bases between. CDR3 DNA sequence: TGTGCCACCAGCACCTGGCTCGGGGGATCTGAAAAACTGTTTTTT. This translates into CATSTWLGGSEKLFF.

The V and J genes are TRBV4-1 and TRBJ2-3; 7 nucleotides line up with TRBD1. There are 15 residues in the CDR3. V dropped 5 bases and J dropped 6; count of bases not matched to a gene: 11. From germline, CDR1 is MGHRA and CDR2 YSYEKL. CDR3 sequence reads: CASSSRGQRRDTQYF. Here the CDR3 DNA reads TGCGCCAGCAGCTCCCGGGGACAGAGACGGGATACGCAGTATTTT.

This chain links TRBV18 with TRBJ1-3; D is unresolved. The CDR3 loop spans 16 amino acids. Trimming took off 3 bases at V and 0 bases at J, with 12 bases between the two ends. Germline assignment: CDR1 KGHSH and CDR2 LQKENI. The CDR3 nucleotides are TGTGCCAGCTCACCGAGCGGTCAAAGCTCTGGAAACACCATATATTTT. This sequence encodes CASSPSGQSSGNTIYF.

The chain joins TRBV19 to TRBJ1-1, with D uncertain. V lost 2 bases, J lost 3 bases, and 7 bases lay in between. From germline, CDR1 is LNHDA and CDR2 SQIVND (reference sequence). The CDR3 consists of 13 residues. CDR3: CASSINSDTEAFF. CDR3 in DNA: TGTGCCAGTAGTATAAACTCGGACACTGAAGCTTTCTTT.

The V gene is TRBV5-4, the J gene TRBJ2-7; D uncertain. CDR1 is SGHNT and CDR2 is YYREEE in the germline V gene (reference sequence). The CDR3 totals 12 residues. V was trimmed by 0 bases and J by 6 bases, leaving 7 bases between them. Written as DNA, the CDR3 is TGTGCCAGCAGCTTGGGAGCCGGCGAGCAGTACTTC. It encodes CASSLGAGEQYF.

CDR3 sequence: CASSEAWLAGSDEQFF. CDR3 nucleotides: TGTGCCAGCAGTGAAGCCTGGCTAGCGGGGTCTGATGAGCAGTTCTTC. The V call is TRBV2, the J call TRBJ2-1; 9 nucleotides align to TRBD2. Germline CDR1 SNHLY, CDR2 FYNNEI. This CDR3 comprises 16 residues. Germline trimming cut 0 bases from V and 8 bases from J; bases unmatched to any gene: 8.

V is TRBV7-8 and J is TRBJ1-2, with 8 bases aligning to TRBD1. Germline V gene lookup returns CDR1 SGHVS and CDR2 FQNEAQ. The CDR3 is 13 residues long. V shed 5 bases and J 5 bases; nucleotides not matched to a gene: 4. Here the CDR3 reads CASSERTGYGYTF. In DNA, the CDR3 is TGTGCCAGCAGCGAGCGGACAGGGTATGGCTACACCTTC.